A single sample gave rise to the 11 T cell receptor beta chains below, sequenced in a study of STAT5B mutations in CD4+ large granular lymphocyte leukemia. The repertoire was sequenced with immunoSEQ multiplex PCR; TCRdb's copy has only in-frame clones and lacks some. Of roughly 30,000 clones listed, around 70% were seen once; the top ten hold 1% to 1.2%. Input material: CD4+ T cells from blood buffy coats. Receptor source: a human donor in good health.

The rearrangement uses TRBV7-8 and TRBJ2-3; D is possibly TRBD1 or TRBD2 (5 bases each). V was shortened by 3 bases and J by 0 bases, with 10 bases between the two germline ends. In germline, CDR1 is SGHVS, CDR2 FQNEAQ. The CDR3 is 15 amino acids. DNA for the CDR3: TGTGCCAGCAGCTTTCGAGGGGTTAGCACAGATACGCAGTATTTT. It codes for CASSFRGVSTDTQYF.

The CDR3 DNA reads as TGTGCCAGCAGTCGCGGCCGGGGGAGAGGAGAGACCCAGTACTTC. Residues: CASSRGRGRGETQYF. The V call is TRBV27, the J call TRBJ2-5, with a tentative D call TRBD2 (6 bases). Germline V gives CDR1 MNHEY, CDR2 SMNVEV (reference sequence). The length of the CDR3 is 15 residues. Trimming stripped 5 bases from V and 4 bases from J, with 17 bases between.

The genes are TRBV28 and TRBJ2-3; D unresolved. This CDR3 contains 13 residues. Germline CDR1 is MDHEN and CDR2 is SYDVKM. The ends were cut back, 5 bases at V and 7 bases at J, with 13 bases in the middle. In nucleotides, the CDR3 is TGTGCCAGCAGTAAAGGGTTTGGGAATACGCAGTATTTT. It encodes CASSKGFGNTQYF.

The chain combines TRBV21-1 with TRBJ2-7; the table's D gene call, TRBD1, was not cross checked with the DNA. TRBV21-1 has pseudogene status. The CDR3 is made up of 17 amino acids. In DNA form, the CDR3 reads TGTGCCAGCAGCAAAGTAAGTGGACAGTTTAGCCCCTACGAGCAGTACGTC. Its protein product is CASSKVSGQFSPYEQYV.

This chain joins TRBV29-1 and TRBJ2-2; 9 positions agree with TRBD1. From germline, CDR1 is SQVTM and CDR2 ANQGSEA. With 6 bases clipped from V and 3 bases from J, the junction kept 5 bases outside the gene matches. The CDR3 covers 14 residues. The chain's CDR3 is CSVVRDRDTGELFF. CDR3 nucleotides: TGCAGCGTCGTCCGGGACAGGGACACCGGGGAGCTGTTTTTT.

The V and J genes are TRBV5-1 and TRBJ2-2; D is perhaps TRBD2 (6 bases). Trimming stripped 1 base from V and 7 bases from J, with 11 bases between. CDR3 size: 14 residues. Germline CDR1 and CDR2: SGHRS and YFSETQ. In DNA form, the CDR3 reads TGCGCCAGCAGCTTGATCCAGGGAGGCGGGGAGCTGTTTTTT. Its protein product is CASSLIQGGGELFF. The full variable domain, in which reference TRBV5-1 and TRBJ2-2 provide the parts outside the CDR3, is KAGVTQTPRYLIKTRGQQVTLSCSPISGHRSVSWYQQTPGQGLQFLFEYFSETQRNKGNFPGRFSGRQFSNSRSEMNVSTLELGDSALYLCASSLIQGGGELFFGEGSRLTVL.

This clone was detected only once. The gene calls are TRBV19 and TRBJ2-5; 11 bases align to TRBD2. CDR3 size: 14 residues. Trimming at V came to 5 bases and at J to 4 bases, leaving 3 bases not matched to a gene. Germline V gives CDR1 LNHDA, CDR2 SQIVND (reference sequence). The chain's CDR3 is CASSQGTSGETQYF. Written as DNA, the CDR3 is TGTGCCAGTAGTCAAGGGACTAGCGGAGAGACCCAGTACTTC.

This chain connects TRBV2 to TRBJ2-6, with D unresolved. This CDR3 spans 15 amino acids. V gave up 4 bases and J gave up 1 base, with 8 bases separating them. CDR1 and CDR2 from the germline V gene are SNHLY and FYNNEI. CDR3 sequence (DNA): TGTGCCAGCAGTGGTCAGCGTTCTGGGGCCAACGTCCTGACTTTC. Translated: CASSGQRSGANVLTF.

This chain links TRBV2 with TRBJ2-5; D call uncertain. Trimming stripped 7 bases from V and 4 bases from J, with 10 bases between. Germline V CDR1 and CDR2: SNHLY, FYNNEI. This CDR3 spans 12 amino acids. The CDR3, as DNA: TGTGCCAGCAAATACGTCACAGAGACCCAGTACTTC. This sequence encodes CASKYVTETQYF.

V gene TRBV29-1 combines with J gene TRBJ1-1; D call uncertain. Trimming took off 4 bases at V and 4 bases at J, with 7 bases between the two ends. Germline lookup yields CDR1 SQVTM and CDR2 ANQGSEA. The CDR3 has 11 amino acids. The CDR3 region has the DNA TGCAGCGTTGTAGTGAGCACTGAAGCTTTCTTT. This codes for CSVVVSTEAFF.

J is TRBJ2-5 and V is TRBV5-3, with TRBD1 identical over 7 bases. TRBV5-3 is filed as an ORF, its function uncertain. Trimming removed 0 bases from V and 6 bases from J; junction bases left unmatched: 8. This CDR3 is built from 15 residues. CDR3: CARSLVEQGKKTQYF. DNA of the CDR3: TGTGCCAGAAGCTTGGTCGAACAGGGGAAGAAGACCCAGTACTTC.